The 19 T cell receptor beta chains presented below share a single source sample, sequenced in a study of cytomegalovirus exposure and HLA in healthy donors. It was with 60 Vbeta and 13 Jbeta primers that the PCR ran. The protocol was immunoSEQ multiplex PCR, while the TCRdb copy is restricted to in-frame clones and leaves out a portion. This table holds approximately 150,000 clones, 80% to 85% found once. The sequenced material came from PBMCs. The origin of the receptors is a young woman in good health and CMV-seronegative.

This clone was observed a single time. J is TRBJ2-1 and V is TRBV19; maybe TRBD2 (5 bases). Germline CDR1 and CDR2: LNHDA and SQIVND (reference sequence). The CDR3 contains 17 residues. V was trimmed by 7 bases and J by 1 base, leaving 20 bases between them. The CDR3 DNA is TGTGCCAGTACCACAGCGGTACCCAGGACTTCCTACAATGAGCAGTTCTTC. Translated, it gives CASTTAVPRTSYNEQFF.

The J gene is TRBJ2-1, the V gene TRBV7-9; TRBD2 agrees at 7 bases. After removal of 3 bases from V and 7 bases from J, the junction contained 6 bases not matched to a gene. The CDR3 has 14 residues. Looked up from germline, CDR1 is SEHNR and CDR2 is FQNEAQ (reference sequence). CDR3 in amino acids: CASSLGRAQNEQFF. In DNA, the CDR3 is TGTGCCAGCAGCTTGGGGAGGGCCCAAAATGAGCAGTTCTTC.

In its sample, this clone was seen a few times. The J gene is TRBJ1-1, the V gene TRBV4-3; the D gene is possibly TRBD1 (5 bases). The CDR3 has 15 residues. V dropped 0 bases and J dropped 6 bases, with 14 bases sitting between them. Germline V CDR1 and CDR2: LGHNA, YSLEER. The CDR3 protein is CASSQDQGFEAEAFF. In nucleotides, the CDR3 is TGCGCCAGCAGCCAAGATCAGGGATTCGAGGCTGAAGCTTTCTTT.

This chain links TRBV6-5 with TRBJ1-6, with 7 bases that match TRBD1. V shed 7 bases, J shed 7 bases, and the junction held 4 bases outside the gene matches. Germline CDR1 and CDR2: MNHEY and SVGAGI. The CDR3 contains 13 residues. CDR3 in DNA: TGTGCCAGCAACAGGGGAACCAATTCACCCCTCCACTTT. It specifies CASNRGTNSPLHF.

The rearrangement uses TRBV9 and TRBJ2-5, with 7 bases fitting TRBD2. The last part of the DNA fits TRBJ2-7 better; the J call may be wrong. CDR1 is SGDLS and CDR2 is YYNGEE in the germline V gene. The CDR3 extends over 16 amino acids. CDR3 coding DNA: TGTGCCAGCAGCCCTATGGGGAGGGGCAGGGCCTACGAGCAGTACTTC. This translates into CASSPMGRGRAYEQYF.

The count of this clone is one. The gene calls are TRBV7-9 and TRBJ1-4, with D unresolved. V was pared by 5 bases and J by 8 bases, with 15 bases between. Germline values: CDR1 SEHNR, CDR2 FQNEAQ (reference sequence). The CDR3 has 14 amino acids. The CDR3 region has the DNA TGTGCCAGCAGCCATGGCCGAGGCGACGAAAAACTGTTTTTT. Translating it yields CASSHGRGDEKLFF.

This chain connects TRBV2 to TRBJ1-2; 8 bases map to TRBD1. The CDR3 is 12 amino acids. Trimming at V came to 4 bases and at J to 6 bases, leaving 1 base not matched to a gene. Per germline, CDR1 SNHLY and CDR2 FYNNEI. CDR3 amino acids: CASSATGDGYTF. DNA of the CDR3: TGTGCCAGCAGTGCGACAGGGGATGGCTACACCTTC. The variable domain in full, completed from reference TRBV2 and TRBJ1-2, reads EPEVTQTPSHQVTQMGQEVILRCVPISNHLYFYWYRQILGQKVEFLVSFYNNEISEKSEIFDDQFSVERPDGSNFTLKIRSTKLEDSAMYFCASSATGDGYTFGSGTRLTVV.

The chain has TRBV19 and TRBJ1-2; D gene unclear. CDR1 is LNHDA, CDR2 SQIVND, per germline (reference sequence). The CDR3 length is 16 residues. V was trimmed by 5 bases and J by 0 bases, leaving 16 bases between them. CDR3 residues: CASSPEGRGANYGYTF. Here the CDR3 DNA reads TGTGCCAGTAGTCCGGAGGGCCGTGGAGCTAACTATGGCTACACCTTC.

This chain joins TRBV4-1 and TRBJ2-3, with 11 bases aligning to TRBD2. In germline, CDR1 is MGHRA, CDR2 YSYEKL. The V segment lost 6 bases and the J segment 4 bases; nucleotides outside the gene matches: 9. This CDR3 is 16 amino acids long. CDR3 nucleotides: TGCGCCAGCAGACTTTTAGCGGGGGGGCAGGCAGATACGCAGTATTTT. Protein sequence: CASRLLAGGQADTQYF.

V is TRBV6-5 and J is TRBJ2-5; 9 bases agree with TRBD2. The trim removed 6 bases at V and 5 bases at J, leaving 10 bases unmatched. This CDR3 contains 15 residues. Germline V lookup: CDR1 MNHEY, CDR2 SVGAGI. CDR3 bases: TGTGCCAGCAGCCGCGCGGGACTAGCCTTTGAGACCCAGTACTTC. This sequence encodes CASSRAGLAFETQYF.

J is TRBJ1-5 and V is TRBV30, with a tentative D call TRBD1 (6 bases). CDR1 and CDR2 from the germline V gene are GTSNPN and SVGIG (reference sequence). V was cut by 2 bases and J by 1 base, with 9 bases left in between. The CDR3 loop spans 14 amino acids. The CDR3 sequence is CAWSRGGSNQPQHF. As DNA, the CDR3 is TGTGCCTGGAGTAGGGGGGGCAGCAATCAGCCCCAGCATTTT.

The rearrangement links TRBV27 to TRBJ1-6; tentative D call: TRBD1 (5 bases). V was cut by 6 bases and J by 7 bases, with 13 bases left in between. CDR1 MNHEY and CDR2 SMNVEV come from the germline V gene (reference sequence). There are 14 residues in the CDR3. The CDR3 bases are TGTGCCAGCAGCCCGACAGAAGTGAATTCACCCCTCCACTTT. Protein sequence: CASSPTEVNSPLHF.

CDR3 DNA: TGTGCCAGCAGCTCTCCGGGCTCTGGAAACACCATATATTTT. Amino acid sequence: CASSSPGSGNTIYF. The chain employs TRBV5-5 and TRBJ1-3; D not resolved. This CDR3 has 14 residues. V dropped 3 bases and J dropped 0 bases, with 7 bases sitting between them. CDR1 and CDR2 from the germline V gene are SGHKS and YYEKEE (reference sequence).

The chain links TRBV10-3 to TRBJ1-1; 8 nucleotides align to TRBD1. V gave up 6 bases and J gave up 8 bases; unmatched junction bases: 14. The CDR3 contains 15 residues. Per germline, CDR1 ENHRY and CDR2 SYGVKD. CDR3 nucleotides: TGTGCCATCAGCGGACAGGGTTTCGGTCAGGGAGAAGCTTTCTTT. This translates into CAISGQGFGQGEAFF.

V and J are TRBV28 and TRBJ2-1, with D tentatively TRBD1 (5 bases). Per the germline V gene, CDR1 is MDHEN and CDR2 is SYDVKM. V was pared by 6 bases and J by 8 bases, with 11 bases between. This CDR3 is 12 amino acids long. The CDR3 DNA is TGTGCCAGCAGGCCTGGGGCGGATGAGCAGTTCTTC. Translation gives CASRPGADEQFF.

The chain has TRBV18 and TRBJ2-7; 7 bases align to TRBD2. V lost 0 bases and J lost 6; bases outside the gene matches: 8. This CDR3 is 15 amino acids long. CDR1 KGHSH and CDR2 LQKENI come from the germline V gene. The CDR3 DNA follows: TGTGCCAGCTCACCACCCGGACTAGGATCCCGCGAGCAGTACTTC. Protein sequence: CASSPPGLGSREQYF.

The rearrangement links TRBV6-4 to TRBJ2-3; TRBD2 agrees at 8 bases. The V and J ends lost 3 bases and 2 bases, in that order; junction bases with no gene match: 7. Germline lookup yields CDR1 MRHNA and CDR2 SNTAGT. The CDR3 is made up of 16 amino acids. CDR3 nucleotide sequence: TGTGCCAGCAGTGAGTCAGCGGGGGCCATCACAGATACGCAGTATTTT. This sequence encodes CASSESAGAITDTQYF.

This rearrangement joins TRBV19 to TRBJ2-7, with 8 positions matching TRBD2. V lost 8 bases and J lost 3; bases outside the gene matches: 6. This CDR3 spans 13 amino acids. In germline, CDR1 is LNHDA, CDR2 SQIVND (reference sequence). CDR3 nucleotide sequence: TGTGCCAGTGGAGAAGCGGGAGTCTACGAGCAGTACTTC. Translation: CASGEAGVYEQYF. The full variable domain, with the rest looked up from reference TRBV19 and TRBJ2-7, is DGGITQSPKYLFRKEGQNVTLSCEQNLNHDAMYWYRQDPGQGLRLIYYSQIVNDFQKGDIAEGYSVSREKKESFPLTVTSAQKNPTAFYLCASGEAGVYEQYFGPGTRLTVT.

This clone occurred a few times. The chain combines TRBV30 with TRBJ1-4; D remains unclear. The CDR3 runs 15 residues. The germline CDR1 and CDR2 sequences are GTSNPN and SVGIG (reference sequence). The V end lost 2 bases, the J end lost 1 base, and 11 bases lay between the germline ends. The CDR3 spells CAWSLSDLTNEKLFF. The CDR3 DNA reads as TGTGCCTGGAGTCTTAGCGACCTAACTAATGAAAAACTGTTTTTT.